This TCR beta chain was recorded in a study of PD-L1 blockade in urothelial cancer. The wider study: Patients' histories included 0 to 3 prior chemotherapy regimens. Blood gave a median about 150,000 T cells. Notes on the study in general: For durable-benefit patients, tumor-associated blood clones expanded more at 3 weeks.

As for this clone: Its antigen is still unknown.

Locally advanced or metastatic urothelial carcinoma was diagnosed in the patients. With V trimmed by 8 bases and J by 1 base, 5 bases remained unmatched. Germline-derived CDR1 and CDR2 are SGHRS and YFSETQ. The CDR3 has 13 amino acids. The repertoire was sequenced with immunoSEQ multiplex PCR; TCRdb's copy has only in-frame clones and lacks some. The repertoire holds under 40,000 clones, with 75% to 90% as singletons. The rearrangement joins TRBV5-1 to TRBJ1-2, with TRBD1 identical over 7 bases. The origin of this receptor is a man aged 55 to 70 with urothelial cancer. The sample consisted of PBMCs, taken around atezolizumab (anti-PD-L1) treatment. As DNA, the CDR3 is TGCGCCAGTAAGGGGGCGGATAACTATGGCTACACCTTC. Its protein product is CASKGADNYGYTF.